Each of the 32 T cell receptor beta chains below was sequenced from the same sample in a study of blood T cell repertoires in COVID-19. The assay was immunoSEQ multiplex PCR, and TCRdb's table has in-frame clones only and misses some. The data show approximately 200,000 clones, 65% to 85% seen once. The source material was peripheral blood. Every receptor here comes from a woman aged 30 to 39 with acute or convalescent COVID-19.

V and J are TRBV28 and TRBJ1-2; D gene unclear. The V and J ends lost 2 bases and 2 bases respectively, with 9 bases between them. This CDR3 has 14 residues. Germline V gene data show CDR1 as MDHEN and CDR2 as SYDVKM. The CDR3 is CASSLGQINYGYTF. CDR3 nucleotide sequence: TGTGCCAGCAGTTTAGGCCAAATAAACTATGGCTACACCTTC.

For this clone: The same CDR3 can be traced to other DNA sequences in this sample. The CDR3 sequence is CAISEPRTADSSGRAVGNTGELFF. The CDR3 DNA reads as TGTGCCATCAGTGAGCCCAGGACAGCCGACTCTAGCGGGAGGGCGGTGGGGAACACCGGGGAGCTGTTTTTT. The chain links TRBV10-3 to TRBJ2-2; 12 nucleotides align to TRBD2. The CDR3 contains 24 residues. The germline CDR1 and CDR2 sequences are ENHRY and SYGVKD. The ends lost 2 bases at V and 1 base at J; junction bases unmatched: 23.

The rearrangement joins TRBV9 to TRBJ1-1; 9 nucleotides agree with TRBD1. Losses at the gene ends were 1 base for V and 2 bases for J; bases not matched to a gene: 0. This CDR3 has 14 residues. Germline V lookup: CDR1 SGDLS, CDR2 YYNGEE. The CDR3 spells CASSVTGGNTEAFF. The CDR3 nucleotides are TGTGCCAGCAGCGTAACAGGGGGCAACACTGAAGCTTTCTTT.

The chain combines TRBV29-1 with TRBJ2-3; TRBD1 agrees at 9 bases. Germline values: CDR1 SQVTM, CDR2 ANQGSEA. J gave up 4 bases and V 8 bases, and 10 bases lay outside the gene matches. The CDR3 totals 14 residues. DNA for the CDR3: TGCAGCTATCGCCAGGGACAGGGATCAGATACGCAGTATTTT. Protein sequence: CSYRQGQGSDTQYF.

CDR3 region: CASSLEWGQTQNYGYTF. CDR3 in DNA: TGCGCCAGCAGCTTGGAATGGGGACAGACCCAGAACTATGGCTACACCTTC. This chain uses TRBV5-1 with TRBJ1-2, with 7 positions matching TRBD1. The CDR3 covers 17 residues. The germline V gene has CDR1 SGHRS and CDR2 YFSETQ. The V and J ends lost 0 bases and 2 bases, in that order; junction bases with no gene match: 10.

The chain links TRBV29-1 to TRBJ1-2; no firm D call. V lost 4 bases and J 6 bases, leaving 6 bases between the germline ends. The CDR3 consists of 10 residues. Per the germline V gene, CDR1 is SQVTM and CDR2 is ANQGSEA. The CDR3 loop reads CSVASNGYTF. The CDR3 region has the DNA TGCAGCGTTGCGAGTAATGGCTACACCTTC.

CDR3: CASSLKSQGAEAFF. In DNA form, the CDR3 reads TGTGCCAGCAGCTTAAAGAGTCAGGGCGCTGAAGCTTTCTTT. The chain combines TRBV11-2 with TRBJ1-1; a weak D match, TRBD1 (5 bases). The V gene's germline CDR1 is SGHAT and CDR2 FQNNGV. The CDR3 is made up of 14 amino acids. V was clipped by 2 bases and J by 6 bases, with 13 bases between them. Full variable domain (outside the CDR3, taken from reference TRBV11-2 and TRBJ1-1): EAGVAQSPRYKIIEKRQSVAFWCNPISGHATLYWYQQILGQGPKLLIQFQNNGVVDDSQLPKDRFSAERLKGVDSTLKIQPAKLEDSAVYLCASSLKSQGAEAFFGQGTRLTVV.

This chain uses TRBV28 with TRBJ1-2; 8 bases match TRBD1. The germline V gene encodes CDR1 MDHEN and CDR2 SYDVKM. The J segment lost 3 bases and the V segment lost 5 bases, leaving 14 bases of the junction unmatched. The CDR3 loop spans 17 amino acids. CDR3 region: CASSTTSRGRYHYGYTF. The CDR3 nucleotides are TGTGCCAGCAGTACCACAAGCAGGGGGCGATACCACTATGGCTACACCTTC.

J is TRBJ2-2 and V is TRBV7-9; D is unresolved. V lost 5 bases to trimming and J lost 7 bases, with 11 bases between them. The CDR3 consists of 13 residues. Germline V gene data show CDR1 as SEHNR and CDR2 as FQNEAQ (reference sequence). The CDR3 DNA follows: TGTGCCAGCAGCGTTTTTGTCGGCGGGGAGCTGTTTTTT. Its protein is CASSVFVGGELFF.

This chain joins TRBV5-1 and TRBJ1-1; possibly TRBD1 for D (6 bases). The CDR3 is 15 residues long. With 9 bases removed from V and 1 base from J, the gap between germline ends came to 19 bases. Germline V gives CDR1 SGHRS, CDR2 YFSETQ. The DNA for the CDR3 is TGCGCCACCTCCCGGGTGGGGGCGCGGAACACTGAAGCTTTCTTT. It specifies CATSRVGARNTEAFF.

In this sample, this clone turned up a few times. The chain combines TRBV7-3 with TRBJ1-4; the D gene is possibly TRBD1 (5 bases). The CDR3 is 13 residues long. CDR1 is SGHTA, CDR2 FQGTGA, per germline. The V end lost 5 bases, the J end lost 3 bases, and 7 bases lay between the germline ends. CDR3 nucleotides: TGTGCCAGCAGCAGGGGCGCTAATGAAAAACTGTTTTTT. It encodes CASSRGANEKLFF.

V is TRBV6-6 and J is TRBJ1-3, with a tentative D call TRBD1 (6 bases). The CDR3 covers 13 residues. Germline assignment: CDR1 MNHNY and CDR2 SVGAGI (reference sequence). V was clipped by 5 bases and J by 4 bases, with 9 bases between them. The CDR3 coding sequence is TGTGCCAGCAGTGCAGGACAGGGAAACACCATATATTTT. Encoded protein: CASSAGQGNTIYF.

CDR3 coding DNA: TGTGCCTGGAGTCCGGGGGGGCAAAAATACAATGAGCAGTTCTTC. Its translation is CAWSPGGQKYNEQFF. The chain couples TRBV30 to TRBJ2-1, with 8 bases lining up with TRBD2. This CDR3 region has 15 residues. Trimming at V came to 2 bases and at J to 4 bases, leaving 7 bases not matched to a gene. Per germline, CDR1 GTSNPN and CDR2 SVGIG (reference sequence). Variable domain in full (rest from reference TRBV30 and TRBJ2-1): SQTIHQWPATLVQPVGSPLSLECTVEGTSNPNLYWYRQAAGRGLQLLFYSVGIGQISSEVPQNLSASRPQDRQFILSSKKLLLSDSGFYLCAWSPGGQKYNEQFFGPGTRLTVL.

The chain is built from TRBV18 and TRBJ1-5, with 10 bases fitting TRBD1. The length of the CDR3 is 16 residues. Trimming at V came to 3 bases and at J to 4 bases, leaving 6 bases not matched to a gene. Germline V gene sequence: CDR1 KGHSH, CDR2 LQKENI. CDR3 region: CASSPLPGQGNQPQHF. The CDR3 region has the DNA TGTGCCAGCTCACCGCTCCCGGGACAGGGGAATCAGCCCCAGCATTTT.

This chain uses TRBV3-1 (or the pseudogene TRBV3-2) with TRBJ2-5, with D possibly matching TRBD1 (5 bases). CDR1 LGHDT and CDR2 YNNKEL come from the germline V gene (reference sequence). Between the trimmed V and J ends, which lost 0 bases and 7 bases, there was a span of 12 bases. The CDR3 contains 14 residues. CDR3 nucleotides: TGTGCCAGCAGCCAAGATTCCAGGGTAGGGACCCAGTACTTC. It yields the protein CASSQDSRVGTQYF.

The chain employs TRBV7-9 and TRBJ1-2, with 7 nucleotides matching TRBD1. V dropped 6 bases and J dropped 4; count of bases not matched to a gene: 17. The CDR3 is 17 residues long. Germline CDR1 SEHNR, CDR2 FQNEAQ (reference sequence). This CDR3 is CASSPPGTDPLGYGYTF. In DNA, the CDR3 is TGTGCCAGCAGTCCCCCGGGGACAGACCCGCTGGGCTATGGCTACACCTTC.

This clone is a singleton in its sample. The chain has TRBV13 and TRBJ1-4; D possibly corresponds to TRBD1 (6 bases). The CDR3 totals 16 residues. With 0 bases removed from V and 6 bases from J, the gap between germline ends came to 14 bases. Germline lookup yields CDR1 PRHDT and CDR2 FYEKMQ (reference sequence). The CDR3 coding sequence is TGTGCCAGCAGCTTAGGGCGCGGGGGGCAATATGAAAAACTGTTTTTT. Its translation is CASSLGRGGQYEKLFF.

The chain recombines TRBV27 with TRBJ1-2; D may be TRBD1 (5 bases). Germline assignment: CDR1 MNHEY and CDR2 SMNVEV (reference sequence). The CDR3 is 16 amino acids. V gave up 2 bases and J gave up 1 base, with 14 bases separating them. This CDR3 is CASSLNRDSFNYGYTF. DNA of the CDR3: TGTGCCAGCAGTTTAAATAGGGACTCCTTTAACTATGGCTACACCTTC.

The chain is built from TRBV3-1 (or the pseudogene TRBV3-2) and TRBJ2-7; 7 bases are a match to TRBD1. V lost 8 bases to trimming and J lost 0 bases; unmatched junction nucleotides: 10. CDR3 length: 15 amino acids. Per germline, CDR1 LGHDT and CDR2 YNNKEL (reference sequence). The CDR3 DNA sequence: TGTGCCAGCGGACGGATGGCAGGGGGCTCCTACGAGCAGTACTTC. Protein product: CASGRMAGGSYEQYF.

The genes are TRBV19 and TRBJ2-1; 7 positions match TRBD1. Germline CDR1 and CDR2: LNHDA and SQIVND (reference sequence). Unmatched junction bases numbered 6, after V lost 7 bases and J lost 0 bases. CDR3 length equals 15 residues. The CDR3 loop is CASKRDRASYNEQFF. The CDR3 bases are TGTGCCAGTAAACGGGACAGAGCCTCCTACAATGAGCAGTTCTTC.

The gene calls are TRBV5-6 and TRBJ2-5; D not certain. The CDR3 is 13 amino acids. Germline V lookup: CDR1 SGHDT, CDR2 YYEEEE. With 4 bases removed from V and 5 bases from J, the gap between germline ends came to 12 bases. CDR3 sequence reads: CASSPPARETQYF. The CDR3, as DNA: TGTGCCAGCAGCCCCCCTGCGCGGGAGACCCAGTACTTC.

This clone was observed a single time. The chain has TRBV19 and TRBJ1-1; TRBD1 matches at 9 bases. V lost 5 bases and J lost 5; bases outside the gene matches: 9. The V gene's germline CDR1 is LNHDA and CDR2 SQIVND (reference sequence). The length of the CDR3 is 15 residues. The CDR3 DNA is TGTGCCAGTAGTCCCCGACAGGGGGTAGGGACTGAAGCTTTCTTT. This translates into CASSPRQGVGTEAFF.

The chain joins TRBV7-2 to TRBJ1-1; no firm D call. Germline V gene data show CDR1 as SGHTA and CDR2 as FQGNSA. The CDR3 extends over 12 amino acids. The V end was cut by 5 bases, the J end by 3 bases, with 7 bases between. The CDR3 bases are TGTGCCAGCAGCCCCGGGGACACTGAAGCTTTCTTT. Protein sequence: CASSPGDTEAFF. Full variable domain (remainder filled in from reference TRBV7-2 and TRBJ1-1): GAGVSQSPSNKVTEKGKDVELRCDPISGHTALYWYRQSLGQGLEFLIYFQGNSAPDKSGLPSDRFSAERTGGSVSTLTIQRTQQEDSAVYLCASSPGDTEAFFGQGTRLTVV.

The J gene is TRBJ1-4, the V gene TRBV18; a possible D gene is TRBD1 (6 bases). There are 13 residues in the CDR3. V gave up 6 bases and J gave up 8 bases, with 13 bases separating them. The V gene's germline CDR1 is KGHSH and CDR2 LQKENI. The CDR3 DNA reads TGTGCCAGCTCTGCGGACAGTAAAGAAAAACTGTTTTTT. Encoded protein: CASSADSKEKLFF.

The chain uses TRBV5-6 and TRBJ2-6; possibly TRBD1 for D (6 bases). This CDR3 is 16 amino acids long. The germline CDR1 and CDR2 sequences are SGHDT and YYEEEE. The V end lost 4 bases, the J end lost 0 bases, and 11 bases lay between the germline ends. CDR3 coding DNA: TGTGCCAGCAGCCGCGGACAGACCTCTGGGGCCAACGTCCTGACTTTC. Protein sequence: CASSRGQTSGANVLTF.

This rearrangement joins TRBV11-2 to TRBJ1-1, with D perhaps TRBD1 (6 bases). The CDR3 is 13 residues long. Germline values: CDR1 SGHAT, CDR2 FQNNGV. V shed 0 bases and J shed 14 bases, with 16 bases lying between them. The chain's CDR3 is CASSLDDRGHRFF. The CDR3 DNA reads TGTGCCAGCAGCTTAGATGATAGGGGACACAGGTTCTTT. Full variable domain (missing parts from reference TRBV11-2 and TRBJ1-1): EAGVAQSPRYKIIEKRQSVAFWCNPISGHATLYWYQQILGQGPKLLIQFQNNGVVDDSQLPKDRFSAERLKGVDSTLKIQPAKLEDSAVYLCASSLDDRGHRFFGQGTRLTVV.

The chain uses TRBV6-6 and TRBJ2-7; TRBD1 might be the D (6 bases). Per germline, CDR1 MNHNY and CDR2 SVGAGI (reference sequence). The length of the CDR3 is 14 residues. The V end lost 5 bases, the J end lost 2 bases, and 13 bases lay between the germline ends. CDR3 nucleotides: TGTGCCAGCAGTACGGCAGGGGTACCCTACGAGCAGTACTTC. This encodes CASSTAGVPYEQYF.

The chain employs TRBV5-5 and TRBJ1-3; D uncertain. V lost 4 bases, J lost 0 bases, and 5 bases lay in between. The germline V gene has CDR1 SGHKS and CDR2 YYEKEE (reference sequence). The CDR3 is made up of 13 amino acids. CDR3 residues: CASSLYSGNTIYF. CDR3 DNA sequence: TGTGCCAGCAGCCTATACTCTGGAAACACCATATATTTT.

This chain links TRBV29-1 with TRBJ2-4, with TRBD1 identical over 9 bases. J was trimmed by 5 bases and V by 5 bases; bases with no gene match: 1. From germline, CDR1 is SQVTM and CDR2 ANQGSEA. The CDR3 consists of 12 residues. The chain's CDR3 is CSVRTGENIQYF. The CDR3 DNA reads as TGCAGCGTTAGGACAGGGGAAAACATTCAGTACTTC. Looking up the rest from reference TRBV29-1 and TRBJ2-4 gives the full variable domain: SAVISQKPSRDICQRGTSLTIQCQVDSQVTMMFWYRQQPGQSLTLIATANQGSEATYESGFVIDKFPISRPNLTFSTLTVSNMSPEDSSIYLCSVRTGENIQYFGAGTRLSVL.

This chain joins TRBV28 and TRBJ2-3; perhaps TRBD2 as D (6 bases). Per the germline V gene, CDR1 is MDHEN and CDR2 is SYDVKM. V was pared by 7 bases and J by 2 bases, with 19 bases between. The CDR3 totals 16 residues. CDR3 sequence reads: CASTSGGSYTTDTQYF. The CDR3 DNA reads TGTGCCAGCACCTCTGGGGGGAGTTATACCACAGATACGCAGTATTTT.

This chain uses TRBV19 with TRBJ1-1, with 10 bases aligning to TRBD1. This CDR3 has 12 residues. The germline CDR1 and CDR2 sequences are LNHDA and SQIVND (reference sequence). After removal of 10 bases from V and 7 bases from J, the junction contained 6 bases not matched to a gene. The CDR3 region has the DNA TGTGCCACCGAGGACAGGGGGGTTGAAGCTTTCTTT. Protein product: CATEDRGVEAFF. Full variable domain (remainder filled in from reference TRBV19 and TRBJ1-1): DGGITQSPKYLFRKEGQNVTLSCEQNLNHDAMYWYRQDPGQGLRLIYYSQIVNDFQKGDIAEGYSVSREKKESFPLTVTSAQKNPTAFYLCATEDRGVEAFFGQGTRLTVV.

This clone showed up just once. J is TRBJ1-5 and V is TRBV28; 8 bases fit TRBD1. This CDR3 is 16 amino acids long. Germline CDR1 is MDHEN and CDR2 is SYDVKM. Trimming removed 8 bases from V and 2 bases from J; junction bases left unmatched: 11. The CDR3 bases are TGTGCCAGCGACAGGGGAGTTGACAAAGGCAATCAGCCCCAGCATTTT. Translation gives CASDRGVDKGNQPQHF.